These T cell receptor beta chains were read from a single sample in a study of graft-versus-host responses after intestinal transplantation. Method: immunoSEQ multiplex PCR; TCRdb's copy keeps in-frame clones and lacks some. Of 50,000 to 55,000 clones in the sample, roughly 90% are singletons; the top ten hold 0.62%. No antigen has been identified for these receptors. Sequenced material: unstimulated CD4+ T cells sorted from spleen or lymph node cells, taken before transplant. Receptor source: a human donor who was the organ donor for an intestinal transplant. CDR3s leave out the opening cysteine and the closing phenylalanine or tryptophan.

V gene | CDR3 protein
TRBV7-2 | ASSLTSGSMDEQF
TRBV7-8 | ASSWGLAVGYEQY
TRBV27 | ASSMGLASDEQF
TRBV19 | ASSPLSRGNTGELF
TRBV6-6 | ASSYSGQATGELF
TRBV28 | ASSPRGRTDTQY
TRBV28 | ASSFRRTGGNYGYT
TRBV27 | ASSYRTYPASGANVLT
TRBV5-4 | ASSLARGDYGYT
TRBV11-3 | ASSLVASNEQF
TRBV11-2 | ASSSVQGNTIY
TRBV28 | ASMNIYQPQH
TRBV5-4 | ASSFVGTGGLKTQY
TRBV28 | ASRPTGNEQF
TRBV7-9 | ASSFQRGSTDTQY
TRBV9 | ASSAGQAGNTIY
TRBV4-2 | ASSQEGSGRADLGKNIQY
TRBV2 | ASSEGEGETQY
TRBV19 | ASSIWQGIYEQY
TRBV4-2 | ASSQVPRDLGLAGGPYEQY
TRBV28 | ASSSETSLGEQY
TRBV6-1 | ASRSLAQGAPGYT
TRBV7-9 | ASSYREDTEAF
TRBV5-1 | ASAQLAGSNTGELF
TRBV12-5 | ASGSDLEETQY
TRBV5-4 | ASSLRKGQGEAF
TRBV9 | ASSVIRLCYNEQF
TRBV7-9 | ASSPDSTGSYEQY
TRBV7-8 | ASSPDTAVGEQY
TRBV27 | ASSPSRTYEQY
TRBV5-4 | ASSLPGNGNSPLH
TRBV7-9 | ASSLGDSNEQF
TRBV19 | ASSITGGVADTQY
TRBV28 | ASIRGIGETQY
TRBV13 | ASSFQGARGANVLT
TRBV5-1 | ASSLEGGSEKLF
TRBV28 | ASSSTGVVIKEGYT
TRBV4-1 | ASSPWLAGTLELF
TRBV7-2 | ASSFRGETQY
TRBV5-8 | ASSLGSASFSYEQY
TRBV7-2 | ASSPDRGRGDTQY
TRBV28 | ASSSPGLGDNEQF
TRBV30 | AWSEGLAGKGGDTQY
TRBV27 | ASSPRQGGYDEQF
TRBV4-2 | ASSQAGSGANVLT
TRBV2 | ASKTGVLQETQY
TRBV28 | ASSLRGDLTDTQY
TRBV28 | ASSFSRTAAFSYEQY
TRBV7-3 | ASSLGGVGIQY
TRBV27 | ASSLSPRAGEQF
TRBV19 | ASYRGVGGYT
TRBV30 | AWSVTGDGYT